This TCR beta chain stems from a study of cytomegalovirus exposure and HLA in healthy donors. Study-wide results and caveats: Compared with the approximately 680-donor mean, an Asian-associated ancestry cluster reportedly had fewer N-insertions, according to a later analysis.

A note on this clone: Its target is unknown.

Trimming pared 5 bases from V and 1 base from J, leaving 21 bases between. Per the germline V gene, CDR1 is SGHAT and CDR2 is FQNNGV. The CDR3 loop spans 17 amino acids. Amplification used 60 Vbeta primers and 13 Jbeta primers. The table came from immunoSEQ multiplex PCR; TCRdb's copy has only in-frame clones and leaves some out. Here the sample spans roughly 200,000 clones, approximately 80% being singletons. Sequencing used PBMCs. The chain recombines TRBV11-2 with TRBJ2-7; D is perhaps TRBD1 (5 bases). This TCR was sampled from a woman aged 50 to 60 in good health and CMV-seronegative. The CDR3 loop is CASSQPERTLSSYEQYF. The CDR3 DNA follows: TGTGCCAGCAGCCAACCTGAAAGGACACTCAGTTCCTACGAGCAGTACTTC. Drawing the rest from reference TRBV11-2 and TRBJ2-7, the complete variable domain is EAGVAQSPRYKIIEKRQSVAFWCNPISGHATLYWYQQILGQGPKLLIQFQNNGVVDDSQLPKDRFSAERLKGVDSTLKIQPAKLEDSAVYLCASSQPERTLSSYEQYFGPGTRLTVT.